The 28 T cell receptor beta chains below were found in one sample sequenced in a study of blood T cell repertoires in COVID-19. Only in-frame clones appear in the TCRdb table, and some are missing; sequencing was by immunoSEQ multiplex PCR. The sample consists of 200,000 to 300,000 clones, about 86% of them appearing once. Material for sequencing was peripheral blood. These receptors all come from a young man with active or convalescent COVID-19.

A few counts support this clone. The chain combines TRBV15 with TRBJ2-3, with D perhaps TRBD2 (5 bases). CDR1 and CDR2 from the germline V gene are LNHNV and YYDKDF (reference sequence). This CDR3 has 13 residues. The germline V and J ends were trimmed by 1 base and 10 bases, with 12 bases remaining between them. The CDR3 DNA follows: TGTGCCACCAGCAGAGGAAACATGGGAGCGCAGTATTTT. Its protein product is CATSRGNMGAQYF. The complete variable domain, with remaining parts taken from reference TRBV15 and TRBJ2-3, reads DAMVIQNPRYQVTQFGKPVTLSCSQTLNHNVMYWYQQKSSQAPKLLFHYYDKDFNNEADTPDNFQSRRPNTSFCFLDIRSPGLGDTAMYLCATSRGNMGAQYFGPGTRLTVL.

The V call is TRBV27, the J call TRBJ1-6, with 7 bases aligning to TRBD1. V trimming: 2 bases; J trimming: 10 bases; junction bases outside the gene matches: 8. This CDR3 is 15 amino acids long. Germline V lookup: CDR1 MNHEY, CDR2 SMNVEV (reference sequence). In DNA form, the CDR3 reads TGTGCCAGCAGTTTAACCCGGGACAGCGCATCACCCCTCCACTTT. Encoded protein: CASSLTRDSASPLHF.

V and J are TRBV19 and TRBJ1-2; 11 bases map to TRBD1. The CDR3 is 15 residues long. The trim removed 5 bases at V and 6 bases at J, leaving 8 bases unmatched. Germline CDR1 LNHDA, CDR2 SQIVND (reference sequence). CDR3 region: CASSARTDRGHGYTF. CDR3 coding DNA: TGTGCCAGTAGTGCGCGGACGGACAGGGGGCATGGCTACACCTTC.

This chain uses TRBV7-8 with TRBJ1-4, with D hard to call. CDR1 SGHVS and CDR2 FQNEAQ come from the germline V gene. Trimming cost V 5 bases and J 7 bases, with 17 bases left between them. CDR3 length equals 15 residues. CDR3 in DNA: TGTGCCAGCAGCGCCACGGAAAGGCGGGGTGAAAAACTGTTTTTT. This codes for CASSATERRGEKLFF.

CDR3 nucleotides: TGTGCCAGCAGCGTAGAGGCGGGGCCAGGCACCTACGAGCAGTACTTC. Translating it yields CASSVEAGPGTYEQYF. The rearrangement links TRBV9 to TRBJ2-7; D possibly corresponds to TRBD2 (6 bases). The ends were cut back, 0 bases at V and 2 bases at J, with 15 bases in the middle. Germline V gives CDR1 SGDLS, CDR2 YYNGEE. The CDR3 spans 16 residues.

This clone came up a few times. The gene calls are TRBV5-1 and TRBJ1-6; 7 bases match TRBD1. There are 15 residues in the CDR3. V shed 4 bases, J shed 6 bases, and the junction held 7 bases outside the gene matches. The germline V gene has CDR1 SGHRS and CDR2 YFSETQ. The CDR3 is CASSRQGGGNSPLHF. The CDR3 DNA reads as TGCGCCAGCAGCAGACAGGGCGGTGGTAATTCACCCCTCCACTTT.

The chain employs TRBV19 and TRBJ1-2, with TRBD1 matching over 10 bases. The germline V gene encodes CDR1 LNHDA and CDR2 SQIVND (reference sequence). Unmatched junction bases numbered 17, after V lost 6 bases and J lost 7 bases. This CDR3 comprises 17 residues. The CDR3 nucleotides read TGTGCCAGTAGCCCGACAGGGGGCGATTTCTTATTTGGTGGCTACACCTTC. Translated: CASSPTGGDFLFGGYTF.

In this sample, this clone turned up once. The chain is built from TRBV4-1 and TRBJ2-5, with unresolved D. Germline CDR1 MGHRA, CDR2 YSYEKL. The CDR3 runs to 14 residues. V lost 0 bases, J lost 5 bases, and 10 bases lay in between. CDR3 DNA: TGCGCCAGCAGCCAAGATCTTTCTGGCGAGACCCAGTACTTC. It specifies CASSQDLSGETQYF.

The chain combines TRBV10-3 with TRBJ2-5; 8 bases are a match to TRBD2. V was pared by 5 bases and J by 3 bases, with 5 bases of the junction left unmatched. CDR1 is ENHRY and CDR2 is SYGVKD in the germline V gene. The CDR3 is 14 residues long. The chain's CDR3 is CAISRTSGKETQYF. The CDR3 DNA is TGTGCCATCAGTCGCACTAGCGGTAAAGAGACCCAGTACTTC.

The CDR3 coding sequence is TGTGCCAGCAGCAGGGGCTGGGACACTGAAGCTTTCTTT. Its protein product is CASSRGWDTEAFF. The chain couples TRBV7-8 to TRBJ1-1; D is possibly TRBD1 (5 bases). The germline gives CDR1 SGHVS, CDR2 FQNEAQ. The CDR3 totals 13 residues. V was trimmed by 5 bases and J by 3 bases, leaving 10 bases between them.

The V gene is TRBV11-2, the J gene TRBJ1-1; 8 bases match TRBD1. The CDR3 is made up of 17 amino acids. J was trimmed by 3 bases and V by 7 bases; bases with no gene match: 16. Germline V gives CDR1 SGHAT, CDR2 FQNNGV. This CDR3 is CASIFLIAGGVDTEAFF. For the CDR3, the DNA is TGTGCCAGCATTTTCCTTATAGCAGGGGGCGTCGACACTGAAGCTTTCTTT.

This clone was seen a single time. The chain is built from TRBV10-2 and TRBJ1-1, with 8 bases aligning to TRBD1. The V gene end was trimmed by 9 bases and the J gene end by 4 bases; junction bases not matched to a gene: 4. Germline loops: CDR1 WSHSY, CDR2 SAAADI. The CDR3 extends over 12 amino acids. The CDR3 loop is CASHTGGTEAFF. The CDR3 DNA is TGCGCCAGTCATACAGGGGGCACTGAAGCTTTCTTT.

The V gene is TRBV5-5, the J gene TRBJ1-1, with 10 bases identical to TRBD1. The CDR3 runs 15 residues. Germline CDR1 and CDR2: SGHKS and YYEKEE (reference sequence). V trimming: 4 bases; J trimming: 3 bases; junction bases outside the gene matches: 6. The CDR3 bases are TGTGCCAGCAGCCGACAGGGGGCTGGGGACACTGAAGCTTTCTTT. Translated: CASSRQGAGDTEAFF.

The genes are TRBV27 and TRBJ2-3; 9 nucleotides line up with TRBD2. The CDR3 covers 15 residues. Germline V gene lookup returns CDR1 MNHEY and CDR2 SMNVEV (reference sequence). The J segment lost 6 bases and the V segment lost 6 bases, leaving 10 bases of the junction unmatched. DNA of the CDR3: TGTGCCAGCAGCTTGCGGGGGGGCGGTCCGGATACGCAGTATTTT. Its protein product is CASSLRGGGPDTQYF.

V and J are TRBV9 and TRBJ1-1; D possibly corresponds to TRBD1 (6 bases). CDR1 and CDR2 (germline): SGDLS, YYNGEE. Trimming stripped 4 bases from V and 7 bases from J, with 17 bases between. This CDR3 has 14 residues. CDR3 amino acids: CASSPPGGQGEAFF. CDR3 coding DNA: TGTGCCAGCAGCCCCCCCGGGGGGCAAGGTGAAGCTTTCTTT.

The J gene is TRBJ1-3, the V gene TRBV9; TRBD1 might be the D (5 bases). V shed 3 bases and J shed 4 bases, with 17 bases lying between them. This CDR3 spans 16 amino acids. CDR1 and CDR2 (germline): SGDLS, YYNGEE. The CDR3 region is CASSEPGRAEGNTIYF. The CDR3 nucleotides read TGTGCCAGCAGCGAGCCTGGCAGGGCGGAAGGAAACACCATATATTTT.

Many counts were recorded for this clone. CDR3 sequence reads: CASSRQDTGREQFF. The CDR3 DNA follows: TGCGCCAGCAGTAGACAGGATACAGGAAGGGAGCAGTTCTTC. The chain links TRBV10-2 to TRBJ2-1; D possibly corresponds to TRBD1 (6 bases). This CDR3 contains 14 residues. V shed 5 bases and J shed 10 bases, with 18 bases lying between them. Germline V CDR1 and CDR2: WSHSY, SAAADI.

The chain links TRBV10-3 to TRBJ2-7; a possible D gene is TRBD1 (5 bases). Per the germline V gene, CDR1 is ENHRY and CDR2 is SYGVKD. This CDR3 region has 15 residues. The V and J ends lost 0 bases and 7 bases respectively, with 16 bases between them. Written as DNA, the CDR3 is TGTGCCATCAGTGAGTCGGGCCCTCCTAGGGGAGAGCAGTACTTC. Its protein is CAISESGPPRGEQYF.

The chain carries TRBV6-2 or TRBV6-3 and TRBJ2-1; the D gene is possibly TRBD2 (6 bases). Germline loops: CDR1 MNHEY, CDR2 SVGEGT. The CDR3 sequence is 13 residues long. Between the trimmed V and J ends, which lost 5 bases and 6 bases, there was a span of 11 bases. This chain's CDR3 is CASSPPGGNEQFF. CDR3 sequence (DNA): TGTGCCAGCAGTCCCCCCGGGGGCAATGAGCAGTTCTTC.

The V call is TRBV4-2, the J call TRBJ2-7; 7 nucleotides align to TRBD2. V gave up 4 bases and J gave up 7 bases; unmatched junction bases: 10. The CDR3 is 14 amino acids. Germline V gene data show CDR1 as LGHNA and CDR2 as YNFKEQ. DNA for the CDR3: TGTGCCAGCAGCCCATTCATCAGGGAGGGAGAGCAGTACTTC. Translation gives CASSPFIREGEQYF.

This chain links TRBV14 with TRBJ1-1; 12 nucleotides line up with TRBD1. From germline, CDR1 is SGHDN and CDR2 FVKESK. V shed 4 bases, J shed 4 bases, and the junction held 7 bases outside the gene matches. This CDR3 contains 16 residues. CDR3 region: CASSPGTGGLSTEAFF. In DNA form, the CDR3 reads TGTGCCAGCAGCCCCGGGACAGGGGGCCTGAGCACTGAAGCTTTCTTT.

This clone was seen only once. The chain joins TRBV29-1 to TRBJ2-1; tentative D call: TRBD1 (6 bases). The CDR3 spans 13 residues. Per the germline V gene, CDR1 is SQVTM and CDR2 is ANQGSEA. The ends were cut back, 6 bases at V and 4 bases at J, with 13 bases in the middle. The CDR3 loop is CSVRDTKYNEQFF. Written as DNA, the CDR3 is TGCAGCGTCCGGGACACAAAATACAATGAGCAGTTCTTC.

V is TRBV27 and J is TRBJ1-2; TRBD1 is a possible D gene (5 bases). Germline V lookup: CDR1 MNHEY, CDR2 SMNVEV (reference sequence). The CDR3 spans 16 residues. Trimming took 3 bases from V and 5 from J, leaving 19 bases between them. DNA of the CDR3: TGTGCCAGCAGTTTTTCAGGGCAGCCCGGCCGTTATGGCTACACCTTC. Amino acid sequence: CASSFSGQPGRYGYTF.

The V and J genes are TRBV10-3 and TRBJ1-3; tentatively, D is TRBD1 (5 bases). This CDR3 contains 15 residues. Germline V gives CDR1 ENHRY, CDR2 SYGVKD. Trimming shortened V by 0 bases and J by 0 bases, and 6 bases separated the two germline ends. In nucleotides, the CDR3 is TGTGCCATCAGTGAGTCGACAGACTCTGGAAACACCATATATTTT. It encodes CAISESTDSGNTIYF.

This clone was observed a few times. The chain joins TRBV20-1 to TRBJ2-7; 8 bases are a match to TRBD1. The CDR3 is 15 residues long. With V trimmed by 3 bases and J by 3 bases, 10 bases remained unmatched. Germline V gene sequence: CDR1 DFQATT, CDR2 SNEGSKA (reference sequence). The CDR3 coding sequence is TGCAGTGCTAGTGGACAGGGCTCGCAAGGCTACGAGCAGTACTTC. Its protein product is CSASGQGSQGYEQYF.

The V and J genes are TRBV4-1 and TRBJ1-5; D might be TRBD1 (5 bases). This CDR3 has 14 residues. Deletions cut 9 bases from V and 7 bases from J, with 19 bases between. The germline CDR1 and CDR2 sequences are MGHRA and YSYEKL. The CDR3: CASSIRAGNQPQHF. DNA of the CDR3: TGCGCCAGTTCTATTCGGGCAGGGAACCAGCCCCAGCATTTT.

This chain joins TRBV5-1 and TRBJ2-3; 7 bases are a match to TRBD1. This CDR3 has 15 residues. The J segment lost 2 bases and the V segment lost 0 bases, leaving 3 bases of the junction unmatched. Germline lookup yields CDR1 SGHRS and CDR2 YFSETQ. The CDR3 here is CASSLGQGVTDTQYF. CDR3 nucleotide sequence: TGCGCCAGCAGCTTGGGACAGGGTGTCACAGATACGCAGTATTTT.

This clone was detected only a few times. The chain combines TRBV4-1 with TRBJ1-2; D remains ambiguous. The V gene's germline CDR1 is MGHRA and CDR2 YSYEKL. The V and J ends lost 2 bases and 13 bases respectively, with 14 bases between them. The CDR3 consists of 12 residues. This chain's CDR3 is CASSQQSGSATF. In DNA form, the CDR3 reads TGCGCCAGCAGCCAACAATCGGGGTCCGCCACCTTC.